These 5 T cell receptor beta chains originate from one sample sequenced in a study of blood T cell repertoires in COVID-19. Generated by immunoSEQ multiplex PCR, the TCRdb table keeps only in-frame clones and is missing some. The table records about 140,000 clones, approximately 79% of them present only once. The sample taken for sequencing was peripheral blood. Every receptor here comes from a man aged 60 to 75 with acute or convalescent COVID-19.

V gene TRBV5-8 combines with J gene TRBJ2-3, with D uncertain. CDR1 is SGHTS and CDR2 is YDEGEE in the germline V gene. Trimming pared 0 bases from V and 7 bases from J, leaving 9 bases between. This CDR3 is 13 amino acids long. This chain's CDR3 is CASSLEQTNTQYF. The CDR3 DNA follows: TGTGCCAGCAGCTTGGAACAGACCAATACGCAGTATTTT.

The gene calls are TRBV29-1 and TRBJ2-7; D ambiguous. Trimming took 4 bases from V and 1 from J, leaving 8 bases between them. This CDR3 is 12 amino acids long. Germline CDR1 is SQVTM and CDR2 is ANQGSEA. CDR3 DNA: TGCAGCGTTGTTTCCAGGTCCTACGAGCAGTACTTC. It is translated as CSVVSRSYEQYF.

The rearrangement uses TRBV5-8 and TRBJ2-1; D is possibly TRBD1 (6 bases). The CDR3 contains 14 residues. Trimming stripped 1 base from V and 9 bases from J, with 14 bases between. Germline V lookup: CDR1 SGHTS, CDR2 YDEGEE. In nucleotides, the CDR3 is TGTGCCAGCAGCTTGATGCAGGGGATTACTGAGCAGTTCTTC. This translates into CASSLMQGITEQFF.

The chain uses TRBV19 and TRBJ1-5; no clear D. Germline CDR1 is LNHDA and CDR2 is SQIVND (reference sequence). There are 13 residues in the CDR3. The V and J ends lost 0 bases and 11 bases respectively, with 11 bases between them. In DNA, the CDR3 is TGTGCCAGTAGTATAGATGACGGGAAGGCCCAGCATTTT. Protein: CASSIDDGKAQHF.

The chain uses TRBV27 and TRBJ2-7; 13 nucleotides match TRBD2. From germline, CDR1 is MNHEY and CDR2 SMNVEV (reference sequence). The CDR3 extends over 15 amino acids. The V and J ends lost 7 bases and 4 bases, in that order; junction bases with no gene match: 7. For the CDR3, the DNA is TGTGCCAGCACCGGGACTAGCGGGAAGGGTTACGAGCAGTACTTC. Encoded protein: CASTGTSGKGYEQYF.